The rows below give T cell receptor beta chains drawn from one sample of a study of blood T cells in healthy people across ages. TCRdb called the 5' RACE reads again in MiXCR, with one record for every CDR3 protein. The repertoire consists of 710,000 or so distinct CDR3 sequences, with 22% occurring once and the leading ten covering roughly 22%. The specimen sequenced was blood. The receptors derive from a man in his sixties or seventies in good health. CDR3s include the opening cysteine and the closing phenylalanine or tryptophan. Each record gives: CDR3 protein, CDR3 DNA, V gene, D gene, clone size, J gene. A D gene is named only where the DNA matches it firmly. Expanded clones get a size class; other rows say once, few or many, or leave the size out.

cdr3_aa: CSVGTQRSTDTQYF; cdr3_nt: TGCAGCGTTGGAACCCAGAGAAGCACAGATACGCAGTATTTT; v_call: TRBV29-1; d_call: .; clone_size: few; j_call: TRBJ2-3
cdr3_aa: CASSPRQGDEKLFF; cdr3_nt: TGTGCCAGCTCGCCCCGACAGGGGGATGAAAAACTGTTTTTT; v_call: TRBV18; d_call: TRBD1; clone_size: few; j_call: TRBJ1-4
cdr3_aa: CASSPAVRNTEAFF; cdr3_nt: TGTGCCAGCTCACCAGCAGTGCGGAACACTGAAGCTTTCTTT; v_call: TRBV18; d_call: .; clone_size: .; j_call: TRBJ1-1
cdr3_aa: CASSFEGSGELFF; cdr3_nt: TGTGCCAGCAGCTTTGAGGGTTCCGGGGAGCTGTTTTTT; v_call: TRBV5-5; d_call: .; clone_size: few; j_call: TRBJ2-2
cdr3_aa: CASSLDQGGGDGYTF; cdr3_nt: TGCGCCAGCAGCTTGGACCAGGGAGGAGGGGATGGCTACACCTTC; v_call: TRBV5-1; d_call: .; clone_size: few; j_call: TRBJ1-2
cdr3_aa: CASRVGTVQETQYF; cdr3_nt: TGTGCCAGCAGAGTAGGGACTGTACAAGAGACCCAGTACTTC; v_call: TRBV12-3/TRBV12-4; d_call: .; clone_size: few; j_call: TRBJ2-5
cdr3_aa: CASSRGTGLPKNIQYF; cdr3_nt: TGTGCCAGCTCACGAGGGACAGGGCTTCCCAAAAACATTCAGTACTTC; v_call: TRBV18; d_call: TRBD1; clone_size: .; j_call: TRBJ2-4
cdr3_aa: CAAHSRQAGYQETQYF; cdr3_nt: TGTGCCGCACATTCCCGACAGGCGGGGTACCAAGAGACCCAGTACTTC; v_call: TRBV2; d_call: .; clone_size: few; j_call: TRBJ2-5
cdr3_aa: CSARDLGLGYINEQFF; cdr3_nt: TGCAGTGCTAGAGATTTAGGACTAGGGTATATTAATGAGCAGTTCTTC; v_call: TRBV20-1; d_call: TRBD2; clone_size: .; j_call: TRBJ2-1
cdr3_aa: CSAGGWNTEAFF; cdr3_nt: TGCAGTGCAGGGGGATGGAACACTGAAGCTTTCTTT; v_call: TRBV29-1; d_call: TRBD1; clone_size: many; j_call: TRBJ1-1
cdr3_aa: CASGVGDGYTF; cdr3_nt: TGTGCCTCCGGGGTGGGCGATGGCTACACCTTC; v_call: TRBV10-3; d_call: .; clone_size: .; j_call: TRBJ1-2
cdr3_aa: CASSPLGIAGVSLSTDTQYF; cdr3_nt: TGTGCCAGCTCACCACTCGGAATAGCGGGAGTGTCCCTAAGCACAGATACGCAGTATTTT; v_call: TRBV18; d_call: TRBD2; clone_size: .; j_call: TRBJ2-3
cdr3_aa: CASSRQRDRGQETQYF; cdr3_nt: TGTGCCAGCAGCAGACAGCGGGACAGGGGGCAAGAGACCCAGTACTTC; v_call: TRBV7-7; d_call: TRBD1; clone_size: .; j_call: TRBJ2-5